This TCR beta chain was sequenced during a study of shared clonotypes between healthy human individuals. Using immunoSEQ multiplex PCR, the repertoire was profiled, and TCRdb retains in-frame clones only, with some absent. There are around 1.6 million clones in the sample; nearly 99% occur only once, and roughly 0.45% lies in the top ten. Overall study findings and caveats: Measured sharing among donors was expected to vary with sequencing depth. Across a few donors, naive CD4 shared 5% to 5.5%, naive CD8 under 4%, memory CD4 more than 2%, memory CD8 over 0.3%.

In regard to this clone: The antigen is unknown.

From CD4+ cells came CD45RA+ naive and CD45RA-negative memory subsets. V lost 7 bases, J lost 4 bases, and 4 bases stayed unmatched. The CDR3 is made up of 12 amino acids. Germline CDR1 and CDR2: SQVTM and ANQGSEA. This clonotype was obtained from a man aged 25-40 years in good health. Material: naive CD4+ T cells sorted from blood. Indicated subset: CD45RA+ positively selected. The rearrangement links TRBV29-1 to TRBJ2-1; 7 bases line up with TRBD1. The DNA of the CDR3 is TGCAGCGGTACGACAGGGTACAATGAGCAGTTCTTC. This encodes CSGTTGYNEQFF.